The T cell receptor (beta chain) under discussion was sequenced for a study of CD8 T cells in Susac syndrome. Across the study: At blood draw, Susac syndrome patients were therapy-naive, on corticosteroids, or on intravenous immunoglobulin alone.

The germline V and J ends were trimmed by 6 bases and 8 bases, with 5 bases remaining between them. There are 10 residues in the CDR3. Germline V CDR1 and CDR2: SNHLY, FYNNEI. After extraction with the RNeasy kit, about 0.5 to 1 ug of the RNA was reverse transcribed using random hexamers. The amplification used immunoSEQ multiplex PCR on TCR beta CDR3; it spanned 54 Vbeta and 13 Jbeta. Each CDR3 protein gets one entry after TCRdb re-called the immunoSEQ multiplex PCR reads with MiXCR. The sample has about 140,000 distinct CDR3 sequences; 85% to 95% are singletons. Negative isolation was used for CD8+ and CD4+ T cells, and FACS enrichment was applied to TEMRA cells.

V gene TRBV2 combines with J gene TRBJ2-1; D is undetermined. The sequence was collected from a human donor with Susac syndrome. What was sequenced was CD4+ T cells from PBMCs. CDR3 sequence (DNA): TGTGCCAGCAGGAGCGATGAGCAGTTCTTC. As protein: CASRSDEQFF.